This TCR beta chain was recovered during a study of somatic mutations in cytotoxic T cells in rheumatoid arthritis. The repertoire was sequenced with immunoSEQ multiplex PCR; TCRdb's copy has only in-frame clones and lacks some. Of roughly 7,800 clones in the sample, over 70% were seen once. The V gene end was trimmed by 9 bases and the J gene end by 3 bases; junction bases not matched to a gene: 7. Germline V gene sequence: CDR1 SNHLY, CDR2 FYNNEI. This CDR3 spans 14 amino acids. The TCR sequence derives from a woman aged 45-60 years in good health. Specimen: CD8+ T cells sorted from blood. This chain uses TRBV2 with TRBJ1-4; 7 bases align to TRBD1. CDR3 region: CASKSGQPNEKLFF. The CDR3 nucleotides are TGTGCCAGTAAATCGGGACAGCCTAATGAAAAACTGTTTTTT.